This TCR beta chain emerged from a study of vaccination effects on CD4 cells after COVID-19. The CDR3 is made up of 12 amino acids. V lost 0 bases to trimming and J lost 5 bases, with 4 bases between them. CDR1 and CDR2 from the germline V gene are MRHNA and SNTAGT. Concerning this clone itself: Its antigen remains unidentified.

Only in-frame clones appear in the TCRdb table, and some are missing; sequencing was by immunoSEQ multiplex PCR. The sample has tens of thousands of clones, around two thirds seen once; the top ten hold about 16%. Sequencing followed a ViraFEST assay step that expanded antigen-specific CD4+ T cells with viral peptide pools. Investigators separated out CD4+ T cells once 9 to 11 days of culture had passed. Vaccine recipients, nucleocapsid antibody negative, had no prior SARS-CoV-2 infection. The sample consisted of CD4+ T cells from PBMCs cultured with HCoV-229E spike peptides, taken before COVID-19 vaccination. This clonotype originated in a human donor who received a COVID-19 vaccine. V and J are TRBV6-4 and TRBJ1-2; D is uncertain. The CDR3 loop is CASSDSLYGYTF. The DNA for the CDR3 is TGTGCCAGCAGTGACTCGTTGTATGGCTACACCTTC.